This T cell receptor (beta chain) is drawn from a study of shared clonotypes between healthy human individuals. Study observations and caveats: Between four donors, naive CD4 clonotypes were shared at a level of roughly 5.5%.

The sample holds one count of this clone. Its target is not known. The protocol was immunoSEQ multiplex PCR, while the TCRdb copy is restricted to in-frame clones and leaves out a portion. The table has about 1 million clones, 65% to 75% seen once. The investigators split CD4+ cells into a CD45RA+ naive subset and a CD45RA-negative memory subset. V lost 9 bases to trimming and J lost 9 bases, with 18 bases between them. This CDR3 contains 14 residues. Per the germline V gene, CDR1 is MNHEY and CDR2 is SMNVEV (reference sequence). Sequencing input: memory CD4+ T cells sorted from blood. Subset defined: CD45RA-negative fraction. The receptor's source is a man between 18 and 29 years old in good health. V is TRBV27 and J is TRBJ1-6; perhaps TRBD1 as D (5 bases). CDR3 protein: CARVLGDSGSPLHF. CDR3 DNA sequence: TGTGCCAGGGTTTTGGGGGACTCGGGTTCACCCCTCCACTTT.